This T cell receptor (beta chain) was sequenced during a study of T cell responses to AZD1222 COVID-19 vaccine (dated by TCRdb to the early 2020s). For the wider study: Because spike-specific TCR depth and breadth did not differ between the two schedules, AZD1222 recipients who got a second dose at roughly 4 weeks were pooled with those who got a second dose at roughly 12 weeks. A total of 230 to 250 trial participants underwent TCR sequencing, of whom 207 received two doses of AZD1222 and approximately 25 received two doses of the MenACWY control vaccine. Trial participants were enrolled by age into 18-55, 56-69 and 70-plus year subgroups, with approximately 150, 30 and 60 TCR-sequenced participants respectively. What the research found in general, with its limitations: Participants were mostly white British and included more females than males, and it was suggested by the authors that clonal diversity may have been underestimated. Conclusions about previously exposed vaccinees were limited because only six AZD1222 recipients were SARS-CoV-2 seropositive at baseline. Nearly half of unique spike-specific TCRs reportedly recognized epitopes outside regions mutated in the B.1.351 and B.1.1.7 variants. The whole spike protein was spanned by vaccine-associated CD4 TCRs, and dominant responses were seen in regions 160-218 and 743-854. Because no samples from the day 14 peak response were available, repertoires could be characterized only after the peak T cell response. A significant rise in spike-specific TCR breadth and depth was observed after two AZD1222 doses relative to day 0 and relative to MenACWY recipients. In the small 56-69-year group, the increase in depth fell short of significance, most likely because of low power.

About this clone itself: It has no known antigen specificity. No much larger clone exists at a distance of one base, and base qualities are not known.

The time point label, read with the paper, signifies: baseline before first vaccination. Vaccinee samples came from UK trials COV001 and COV002, including a single-blind randomized controlled phase 2/3 trial of AZD1222 (ChAdOx1 nCoV-19) in healthy adults. For TCRbeta chain sequencing, PBMC samples from trial participants were taken at day 0 and at day 28 after the second dose. The CDR3 regions of human TCRbeta chains were analyzed by immunosequencing. The original pipeline was this. Repertoire TCRs were matched against a reference library of SARS-CoV-2-specific TCRs generated with the MIRA antigen-specificity platform. Breadth was defined as the fraction of unique TCRs that were SARS-CoV-2-associated. Depth was defined as the fraction of total T cells that were SARS-CoV-2-associated. Each spike-specific TCR was assigned to its reactive spike region and to a CD4 or CD8 class using the MIRA data. Log10-transformed breadth and depth values were compared by one-way ANOVA with Sidak's multiple comparisons tests. TCRdb carries this immuneACCESS record with in-frame sequences only. Its versions omit some clonotypes, under half of them owing to an unresolved V gene in the studies checked, with the rest unexplained. V, J and clone size were drawn from that table, and D and trimming were deduced from the DNA. Within this sample are some 130,000 clones, with 80% to 90% of them counted one time only. Together, the top ten hold 7.5% to 8.5% of the sample.

V and J are trimmed by 5 bases and 8 bases, and the gene matches miss 11 bases of the junction. The CDR3 runs 15 residues from the cysteine to the phenylalanine. Just the 45-base CDR3 DNA is kept, in frame starting at base 1. CDR1 SGHVS and CDR2 FNYEAQ are derived from the germline V gene. Sequencing was performed on peripheral blood, taken on day 0 of AZD1222 vaccination. The clonotype originates from an adult in good health. The sequence links TRBV7-6 to TRBJ1-3; TRBD1 aligns with 8 central bases. The nucleotides are TGTGCCAGCAGCCCATCGCCGGACAGGGCGCACACCATATATTTT. This gives the protein CASSPSPDRAHTIYF.